The clone carrying this T cell receptor (beta chain) was seen repeatedly, ten times or more. Naive CD4+ T cells were purified with Tregs depleted by CD25. Full-length variable regions came from constant-region reverse primers plus semi-nested Nested Universal Primer A PCR. Each CDR3 protein gets one entry after TCRdb re-called the 5' RACE reads with MiXCR. The repertoire has about 13,000 distinct CDR3 sequences, 23% of them found once; the top ten carry just over 3%. The J segment lost 2 bases and the V segment lost 2 bases, leaving 6 bases of the junction unmatched. The germline gives CDR1 LGHNA, CDR2 YNFKEQ. CDR3 length: 16 residues.

This rearrangement joins TRBV4-2 to TRBJ2-7; 10 bases map to TRBD2. Sequencing was performed on naive CD4+ T cells sorted from blood. Subset described: naive CD4+ T cells, CD4+CD45RA+CD25-. The sequence was collected from a female donor with breast cancer. CDR3 sequence: CASSQQLAGDPYEQYF. The CDR3, as DNA: TGTGCCAGCAGCCAACAGCTAGCGGGAGATCCCTACGAGCAGTACTTC.